These 22 T cell receptor beta chains share one sample of origin, sequenced in a study of PD-1 blockade in classical Hodgkin lymphoma. Noted time point: cycle 4 day 1 (C4D1), after less than seven weeks of nivolumab. Relapse was seen in all patients after autologous stem cell transplantation, and brentuximab vedotin exposure was variable. Profiled with immunoSEQ multiplex PCR; TCRdb holds only in-frame clones, not every one. The sample includes roughly 100,000 clones, roughly nine tenths of them seen just once. Source: peripheral blood mononuclear cells (PBMCs), taken before the fourth cycle of nivolumab. Receptors were obtained from a human donor with classical Hodgkin lymphoma.

A single count supports this clone. The gene calls are TRBV7-6 and TRBJ2-2; tentative D call: TRBD2 (6 bases). In germline, CDR1 is SGHVS, CDR2 FNYEAQ. The ends were cut back, 3 bases at V and 8 bases at J, with 10 bases in the middle. The CDR3 has 13 residues. The CDR3 spells CASSFKEGGELFF. CDR3 nucleotide sequence: TGTGCCAGCAGCTTTAAGGAGGGTGGGGAGCTGTTTTTT.

The V and J genes are TRBV7-9 and TRBJ2-3, with 10 bases matching TRBD2. The germline V gene encodes CDR1 SEHNR and CDR2 FQNEAQ (reference sequence). The CDR3 sequence is 17 residues long. J lost 6 bases, V lost 5 bases, and 14 bases had no gene match. CDR3 sequence: CASSATSQTSGLDTQYF. DNA for the CDR3: TGTGCCAGCAGCGCCACAAGTCAGACTAGCGGGTTGGATACGCAGTATTTT.

This clone was seen only a few times. J is TRBJ1-5 and V is TRBV6-6, with 7 bases matching TRBD1. J gave up 3 bases and V 8 bases, and 4 bases lay outside the gene matches. The CDR3 extends over 13 amino acids. Germline V gene data show CDR1 as MNHNY and CDR2 as SVGAGI (reference sequence). CDR3 nucleotides: TGTGCCAGCTGGGGACAGCTCAATCAGCCCCAGCATTTT. Its protein is CASWGQLNQPQHF.

The J gene is TRBJ2-1, the V gene TRBV29-1; 13 nucleotides agree with TRBD2. Germline V lookup: CDR1 SQVTM, CDR2 ANQGSEA. The ends lost 8 bases at V and 0 bases at J; junction bases unmatched: 10. CDR3 length: 17 residues. The CDR3: CSYRTSGSLSSYNEQFF. In nucleotides, the CDR3 is TGCAGCTACAGGACTAGCGGGAGCCTTAGCTCCTACAATGAGCAGTTCTTC.

V gene TRBV2 combines with J gene TRBJ2-7, with 8 positions matching TRBD2. The CDR3 loop spans 13 amino acids. CDR1 and CDR2 (germline): SNHLY, FYNNEI. After removal of 8 bases from V and 3 bases from J, the junction contained 6 bases not matched to a gene. CDR3 sequence reads: CASRFSGNYEQYF. The CDR3 region has the DNA TGTGCCAGCCGGTTTAGCGGGAACTACGAGCAGTACTTC.

The table lists this clone with a few counts. The J gene is TRBJ1-1, the V gene TRBV29-1; D gene unclear. The CDR3 runs 12 residues. The germline V and J ends were trimmed by 5 bases and 0 bases, with 7 bases remaining between them. CDR1 and CDR2 from the germline V gene are SQVTM and ANQGSEA. The CDR3: CSVLQMNTEAFF. Here the CDR3 DNA reads TGCAGCGTTCTACAGATGAACACTGAAGCTTTCTTT.

The chain's CDR3 is CASSSQGGQETQYF. The CDR3 bases are TGTGCCAGCAGCTCACAGGGAGGCCAAGAGACCCAGTACTTC. V gene TRBV7-2 combines with J gene TRBJ2-5, with D possibly called TRBD1 or TRBD2 (6 bases each). This CDR3 comprises 14 residues. Trimming stripped 4 bases from V and 1 base from J, with 10 bases between. Germline lookup yields CDR1 SGHTA and CDR2 FQGNSA.

This chain uses TRBV6-5 with TRBJ2-1; TRBD2 agrees at 11 bases. V shed 5 bases and J 4 bases; nucleotides not matched to a gene: 4. CDR1 is MNHEY and CDR2 is SVGAGI in the germline V gene. CDR3 size: 15 residues. The CDR3 reads CASSLAGGLYNEQFF. The CDR3 nucleotides read TGTGCCAGCAGTCTAGCGGGAGGCTTGTACAATGAGCAGTTCTTC.

This chain uses TRBV6-5 with TRBJ1-4; TRBD1 might be the D (5 bases). Germline CDR1 and CDR2: MNHEY and SVGAGI. V was shortened by 10 bases and J by 0 bases, with 12 bases between the two germline ends. The CDR3 spans 14 residues. The CDR3 DNA reads as TGTGCCACACGCCGGGGGGCAACTAATGAAAAACTGTTTTTT. Translation gives CATRRGATNEKLFF.

V and J are TRBV19 and TRBJ2-7; no clear D gene. The CDR3 totals 15 residues. Germline V gene data show CDR1 as LNHDA and CDR2 as SQIVND (reference sequence). V gave up 0 bases and J gave up 2 bases, with 11 bases separating them. Here the CDR3 DNA reads TGTGCCAGTAGTATAGATCATTACAGAACCTACGAGCAGTACTTC. It codes for CASSIDHYRTYEQYF.

The CDR3 DNA reads TGTGCCAGCAGTATGGATACGTCGGGCAATCAGCCCCAGCATTTT. Its translation: CASSMDTSGNQPQHF. The chain is built from TRBV6-5 and TRBJ1-5; no clear D gene. There are 15 residues in the CDR3. Germline-derived CDR1 and CDR2 are MNHEY and SVGAGI. Trimming took 5 bases from V and 2 from J, leaving 13 bases between them.

The chain combines TRBV19 with TRBJ1-1; D gene unclear. Germline V CDR1 and CDR2: LNHDA, SQIVND (reference sequence). V dropped 6 bases and J dropped 3 bases, with 5 bases sitting between them. CDR3 length: 11 residues. The CDR3 loop reads CASRIYTEAFF. In DNA, the CDR3 is TGTGCCAGTAGAATTTACACTGAAGCTTTCTTT.

This sequence joins TRBV6-5 and TRBJ2-7, with D hard to call. This CDR3 region has 15 residues. Germline CDR1 is MNHEY and CDR2 is SVGAGI. Trimming removed 5 bases at V and 6 bases at J, with 20 bases between. CDR3 in amino acids: CASSPSQSSVGEQYF. CDR3 bases: TGTGCCAGCAGTCCTAGTCAAAGTTCAGTCGGCGAGCAGTACTTC.

On this clone itself: Within the sample, other DNA sequences also encode this same CDR3. The chain uses TRBV30 and TRBJ2-2; a possible D gene is TRBD2 (5 bases). The CDR3 is 16 amino acids. The V gene's germline CDR1 is GTSNPN and CDR2 SVGIG (reference sequence). V gave up 5 bases and J gave up 6 bases, with 22 bases separating them. The CDR3 DNA reads as TGTGCCTGGGGCCCACGTCGGGCGGGTCGGGCCGGGGAGCTGTTTTTT. It specifies CAWGPRRAGRAGELFF. The full variable domain, in which reference TRBV30 and TRBJ2-2 provide the parts outside the CDR3, is SQTIHQWPATLVQPVGSPLSLECTVEGTSNPNLYWYRQAAGRGLQLLFYSVGIGQISSEVPQNLSASRPQDRQFILSSKKLLLSDSGFYLCAWGPRRAGRAGELFFGEGSRLTVL.

J is TRBJ2-1 and V is TRBV27; 14 positions match TRBD2. Trimming cost V 6 bases and J 2 bases; bases outside gene matches: 9. Germline CDR1 MNHEY, CDR2 SMNVEV (reference sequence). There are 18 residues in the CDR3. In DNA form, the CDR3 reads TGTGCCAGCAGAACTGGGACTAGCGGGAGTCGGACCTACAATGAGCAGTTCTTC. It is translated as CASRTGTSGSRTYNEQFF.

The chain has TRBV19 and TRBJ1-2; TRBD1 matches 9 bases. The CDR3 covers 14 residues. Germline values: CDR1 LNHDA, CDR2 SQIVND (reference sequence). V shed 4 bases, J shed 8 bases, and the junction held 8 bases outside the gene matches. CDR3: CASSTGTGFGGYTF. DNA of the CDR3: TGTGCCAGTAGTACCGGGACAGGGTTCGGCGGCTACACCTTC.

This clone was seen once. The chain recombines TRBV7-2 with TRBJ1-2; 7 nucleotides match TRBD1. The V gene end was trimmed by 4 bases and the J gene end by 8 bases; junction bases not matched to a gene: 13. This CDR3 contains 15 residues. Germline assignment: CDR1 SGHTA and CDR2 FQGNSA. CDR3 coding DNA: TGTGCCAGCAGCTCGATGTTGGACAGGAGGGAGGGCTACACCTTC. This codes for CASSSMLDRREGYTF. Using reference TRBV7-2 and TRBJ1-2 for the parts outside the CDR3, the full variable domain is GAGVSQSPSNKVTEKGKDVELRCDPISGHTALYWYRQSLGQGLEFLIYFQGNSAPDKSGLPSDRFSAERTGGSVSTLTIQRTQQEDSAVYLCASSSMLDRREGYTFGSGTRLTVV.

The table lists this clone with a count of one. The V call is TRBV19, the J call TRBJ2-3; tentative D call: TRBD2 (5 bases). Trimming took off 5 bases at V and 4 bases at J, with 16 bases between the two ends. There are 15 residues in the CDR3. Germline CDR1 LNHDA, CDR2 SQIVND (reference sequence). Here the CDR3 DNA reads TGTGCCAGTAGTCCACAACCGGGGATCGCAGATACGCAGTATTTT. Protein: CASSPQPGIADTQYF. Based on the CDR3 plus reference TRBV19 and TRBJ2-3, the full variable domain is DGGITQSPKYLFRKEGQNVTLSCEQNLNHDAMYWYRQDPGQGLRLIYYSQIVNDFQKGDIAEGYSVSREKKESFPLTVTSAQKNPTAFYLCASSPQPGIADTQYFGPGTRLTVL.

The gene calls are TRBV19 and TRBJ1-1; D remains unclear. The V end lost 11 bases, the J end lost 1 base, and 8 bases lay between the germline ends. Germline V gene data show CDR1 as LNHDA and CDR2 as SQIVND (reference sequence). The CDR3 contains 11 residues. Written as DNA, the CDR3 is TGTGCCTCTAGGGCGAACACTGAAGCTTTCTTT. The encoded protein is CASRANTEAFF. The complete variable domain, with remaining parts taken from reference TRBV19 and TRBJ1-1, reads DGGITQSPKYLFRKEGQNVTLSCEQNLNHDAMYWYRQDPGQGLRLIYYSQIVNDFQKGDIAEGYSVSREKKESFPLTVTSAQKNPTAFYLCASRANTEAFFGQGTRLTVV.

V usage is TRBV30 and J usage is TRBJ2-2; no reliable D call. V was trimmed by 3 bases and J by 0 bases, leaving 11 bases between them. Germline assignment: CDR1 GTSNPN and CDR2 SVGIG (reference sequence). This CDR3 has 15 residues. The CDR3 sequence is CAWRLTNANTGELFF. In DNA form, the CDR3 reads TGTGCCTGGAGGTTGACAAATGCGAACACCGGGGAGCTGTTTTTT.

This chain uses TRBV5-4 with TRBJ2-7; perhaps TRBD1 as D (8 bases). This CDR3 contains 13 residues. The V end was cut by 2 bases, the J end by 7 bases, with 13 bases between. Germline values: CDR1 SGHNT, CDR2 YYREEE (reference sequence). This CDR3 is CASSFGQGGEQYF. In nucleotides, the CDR3 is TGTGCCAGCAGCTTCGGACAGGGAGGGGAGCAGTACTTC.

This chain uses TRBV28 with TRBJ2-2; D call uncertain. Per germline, CDR1 MDHEN and CDR2 SYDVKM. Trimming took off 2 bases at V and 5 bases at J, with 6 bases between the two ends. This CDR3 region has 13 residues. Written as DNA, the CDR3 is TGTGCCAGCAGTTTACCAGAGACCGGGGAGCTGTTTTTT. As protein: CASSLPETGELFF.